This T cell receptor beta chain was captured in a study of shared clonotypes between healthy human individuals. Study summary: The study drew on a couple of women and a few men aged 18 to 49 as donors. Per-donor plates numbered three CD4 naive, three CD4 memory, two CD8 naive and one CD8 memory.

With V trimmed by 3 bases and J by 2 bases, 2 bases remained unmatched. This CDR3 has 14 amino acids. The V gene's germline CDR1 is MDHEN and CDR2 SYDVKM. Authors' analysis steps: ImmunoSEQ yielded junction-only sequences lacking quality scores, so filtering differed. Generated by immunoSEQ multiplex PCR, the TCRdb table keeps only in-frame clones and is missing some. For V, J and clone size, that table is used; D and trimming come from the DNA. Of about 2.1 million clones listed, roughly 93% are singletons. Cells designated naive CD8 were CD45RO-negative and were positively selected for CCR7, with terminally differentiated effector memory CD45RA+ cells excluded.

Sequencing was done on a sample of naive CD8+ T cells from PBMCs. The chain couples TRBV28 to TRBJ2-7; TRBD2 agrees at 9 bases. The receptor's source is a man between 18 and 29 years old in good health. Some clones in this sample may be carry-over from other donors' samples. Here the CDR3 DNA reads TGTGCCAGCAGTTTGCAGCGGGAGGCCTACGAGCAGTACTTC. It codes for CASSLQREAYEQYF.